The sequence of this T cell receptor beta chain was determined in a study of blood T cell repertoires in COVID-19. Methods used by the authors: Reference gene primer amplification yielded estimated nucleated cell counts. Sequenced by immunoSEQ multiplex PCR; TCRdb stores in-frame clones only, minus some. V and J calls and clone size are copied from that table; D and trimming were computed from the DNA. The sample carries approximately 150,000 clones, over 80% recorded once. Deletions cut 5 bases from V and 2 bases from J, with 8 bases between. The length of the CDR3 is 13 residues. Germline CDR1 reads SGHTA; CDR2 reads FQGTGA. This clone is a singleton in its sample.

This sequence originates from a woman in her fifties or sixties with acute or convalescent COVID-19. The sample consisted of peripheral blood. V gene TRBV7-3 combines with J gene TRBJ2-3, with D uncertain. In nucleotides, the CDR3 is TGTGCCAGCAGCCCCTACCACACAGATACGCAGTATTTT. It encodes CASSPYHTDTQYF.